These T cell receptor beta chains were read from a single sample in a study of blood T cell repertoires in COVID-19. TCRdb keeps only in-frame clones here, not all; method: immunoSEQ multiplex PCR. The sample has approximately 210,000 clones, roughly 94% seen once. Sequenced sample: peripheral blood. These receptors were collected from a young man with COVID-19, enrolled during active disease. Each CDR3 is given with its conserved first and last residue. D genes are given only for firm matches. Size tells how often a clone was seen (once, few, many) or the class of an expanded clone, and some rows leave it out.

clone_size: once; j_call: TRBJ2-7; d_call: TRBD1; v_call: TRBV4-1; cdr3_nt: TGCGCCAGCAGCCAAGGGGGGACAGGGGGCTTCTACGAGCAGTACTTC; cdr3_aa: CASSQGGTGGFYEQYF
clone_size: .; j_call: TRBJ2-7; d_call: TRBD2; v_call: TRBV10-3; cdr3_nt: TGTGCCATCAGTCAACTAGCGGGGTCTTACGAGCAGTACTTC; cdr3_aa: CAISQLAGSYEQYF
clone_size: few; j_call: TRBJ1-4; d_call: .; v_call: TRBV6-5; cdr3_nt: TGTGCCAGCAGTAAGAGAGGAGCAACTAATGAAAAACTGTTTTTT; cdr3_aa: CASSKRGATNEKLFF
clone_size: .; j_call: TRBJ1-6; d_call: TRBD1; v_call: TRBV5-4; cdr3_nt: TGTGCCAGCGGTGACAGGGGGTATTCACCCCTCCACTTT; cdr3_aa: CASGDRGYSPLHF
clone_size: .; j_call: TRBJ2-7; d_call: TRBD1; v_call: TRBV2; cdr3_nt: TGTGCCAGCAGGGACAGGGTCGTGGGAGAGCAGTACTTC; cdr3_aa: CASRDRVVGEQYF
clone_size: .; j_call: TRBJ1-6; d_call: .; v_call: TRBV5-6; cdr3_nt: TGTGCCAGCTCGAAGGACTATTCACCCCTCCACTTT; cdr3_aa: CASSKDYSPLHF
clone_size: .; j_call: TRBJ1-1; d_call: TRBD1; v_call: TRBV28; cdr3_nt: TGTGCCAGCCGGATAGGGGGCTATAAGACTGAAGCTTTCTTT; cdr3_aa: CASRIGGYKTEAFF
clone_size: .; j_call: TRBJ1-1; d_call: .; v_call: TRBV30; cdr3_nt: TGTGCCTGGGGGCACATGAACACTGAAGCTTTCTTT; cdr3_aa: CAWGHMNTEAFF
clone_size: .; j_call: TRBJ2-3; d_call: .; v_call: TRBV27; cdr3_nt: TGTGCCAGCAGTGCCTCAGGGGCTGCCGCGGCGTATTTT; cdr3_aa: CASSASGAAAAYF
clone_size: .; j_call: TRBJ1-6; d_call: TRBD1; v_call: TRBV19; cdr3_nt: TGTGCCAGTAGTCAGGGACAGTATAATTCACCCCTCCACTTT; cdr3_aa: CASSQGQYNSPLHF
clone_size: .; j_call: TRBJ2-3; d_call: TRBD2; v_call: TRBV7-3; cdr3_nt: TGTGCCAGCAGCTTGACTAGCAAGGATACGCAGTATTTT; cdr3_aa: CASSLTSKDTQYF
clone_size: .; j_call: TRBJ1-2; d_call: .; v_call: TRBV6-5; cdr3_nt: TGTGCCAGCAGCCCACTATCGACTAACTATGGCTACACCTTC; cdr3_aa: CASSPLSTNYGYTF
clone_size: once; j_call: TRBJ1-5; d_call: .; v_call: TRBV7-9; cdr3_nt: TGTGCCAGCAGCTCCCTCGGGAGTTCACAAAATACTCAGCCCCAGCATTTT; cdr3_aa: CASSSLGSSQNTQPQHF
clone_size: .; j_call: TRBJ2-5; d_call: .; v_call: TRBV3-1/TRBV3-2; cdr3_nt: TGTGCCAGCAGCCAAATTAACAGGGTAAAGACCCAGTACTTC; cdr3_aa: CASSQINRVKTQYF
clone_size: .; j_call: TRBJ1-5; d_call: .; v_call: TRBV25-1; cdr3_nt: TGTGCCAGCAGTGAACCTGATCAGCCCCAGCATTTT; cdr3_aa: CASSEPDQPQHF
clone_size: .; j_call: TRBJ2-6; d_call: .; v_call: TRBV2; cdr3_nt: TGTGCCAGCCACAGGGTAGGCTCTGGGGCCAACGTCCTGACTTTC; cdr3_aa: CASHRVGSGANVLTF